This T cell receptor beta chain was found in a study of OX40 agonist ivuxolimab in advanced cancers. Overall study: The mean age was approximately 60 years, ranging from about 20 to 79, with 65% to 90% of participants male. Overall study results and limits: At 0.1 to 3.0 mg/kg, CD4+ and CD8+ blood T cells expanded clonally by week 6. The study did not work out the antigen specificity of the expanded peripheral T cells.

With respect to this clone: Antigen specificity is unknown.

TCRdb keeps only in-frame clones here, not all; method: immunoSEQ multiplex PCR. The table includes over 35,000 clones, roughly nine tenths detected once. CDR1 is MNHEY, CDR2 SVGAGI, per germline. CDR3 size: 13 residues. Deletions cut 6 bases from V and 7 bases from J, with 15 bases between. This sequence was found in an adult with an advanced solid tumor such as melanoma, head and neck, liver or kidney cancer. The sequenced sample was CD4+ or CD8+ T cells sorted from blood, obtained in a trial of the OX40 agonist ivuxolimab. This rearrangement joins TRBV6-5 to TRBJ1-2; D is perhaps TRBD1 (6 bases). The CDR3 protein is CASSRGGRGGYTF. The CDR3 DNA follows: TGTGCCAGCAGCAGGGGCGGACGCGGTGGCTACACCTTC.